This TCR beta chain appears in the sequencing data of a study of beta chain features in type 1 diabetes. In the study overall: Examination covered 107,917,701 sorted cells spanning all samples. Study-wide findings and caveats: Reads derived from cDNA could over-represent cells showing high TCR expression. Shorter TCRB CDR3s, moderately but significantly so, marked every one of the four CD4+ subsets in Type 1 diabetes patients. PCR could preferentially amplify shorter templates, alike in patients and controls. Within patients, naive, central memory and Treg TCRB repertoires seemed more similar than within healthy donors.

Every isolated RNA sample was fully reverse transcribed, so sequencing captured expressed TCRB transcripts. Measured with immunoSEQ multiplex PCR; TCRdb has only the in-frame clones, and not every one. Of approximately 260,000 clones in the sample, roughly 20% were seen once. About this clone itself: Its antigen is unknown.

This CDR3 has 13 amino acids. Germline V lookup: CDR1 GTSNPN, CDR2 SVGIG (reference sequence). V lost 4 bases, J lost 3 bases, and 10 bases lay in between. The TCR comes from a woman aged 35 to 49 with type 1 diabetes. The chain couples TRBV30 to TRBJ1-5; D may be TRBD1 (6 bases). The sample was naive CD4+ T cells from blood. The CDR3 sequence is CAWTGATNQPQHF. In nucleotides, the CDR3 is TGTGCCTGGACAGGGGCTACCAATCAGCCCCAGCATTTT.